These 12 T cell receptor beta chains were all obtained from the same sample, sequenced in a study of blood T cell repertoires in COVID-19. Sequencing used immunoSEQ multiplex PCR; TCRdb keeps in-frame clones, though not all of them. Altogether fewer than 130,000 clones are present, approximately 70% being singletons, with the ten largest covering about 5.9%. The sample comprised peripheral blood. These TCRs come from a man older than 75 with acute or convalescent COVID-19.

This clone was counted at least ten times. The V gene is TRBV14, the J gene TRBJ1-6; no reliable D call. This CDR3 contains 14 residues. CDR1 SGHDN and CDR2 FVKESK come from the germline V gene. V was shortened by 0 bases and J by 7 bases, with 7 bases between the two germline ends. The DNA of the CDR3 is TGTGCCAGCAGCCAAGAGAGCCGAAATTCACCCCTCCACTTT. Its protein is CASSQESRNSPLHF.

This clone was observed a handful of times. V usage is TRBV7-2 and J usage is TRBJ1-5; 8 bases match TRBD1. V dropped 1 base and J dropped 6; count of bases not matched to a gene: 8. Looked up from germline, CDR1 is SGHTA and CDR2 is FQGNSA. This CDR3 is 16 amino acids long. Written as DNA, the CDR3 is TGTGCCAGCAGCTTAGGGGTTAGGACAGGGAGTCAGCCCCAGCATTTT. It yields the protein CASSLGVRTGSQPQHF.

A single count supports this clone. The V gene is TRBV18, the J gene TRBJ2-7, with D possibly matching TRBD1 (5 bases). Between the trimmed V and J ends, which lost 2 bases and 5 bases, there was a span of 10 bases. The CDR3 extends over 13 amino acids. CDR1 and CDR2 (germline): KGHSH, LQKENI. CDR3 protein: CASSPGRAHEQYF. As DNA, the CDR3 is TGTGCCAGCTCACCAGGCAGGGCCCACGAGCAGTACTTC.

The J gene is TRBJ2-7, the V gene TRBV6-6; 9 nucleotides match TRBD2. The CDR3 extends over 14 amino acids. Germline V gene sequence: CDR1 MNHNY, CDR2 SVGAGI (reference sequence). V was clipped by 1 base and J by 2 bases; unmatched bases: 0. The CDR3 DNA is TGTGCCAGCAGTTACTTAGCGGGAGCCTACGAGCAGTACTTC. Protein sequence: CASSYLAGAYEQYF.

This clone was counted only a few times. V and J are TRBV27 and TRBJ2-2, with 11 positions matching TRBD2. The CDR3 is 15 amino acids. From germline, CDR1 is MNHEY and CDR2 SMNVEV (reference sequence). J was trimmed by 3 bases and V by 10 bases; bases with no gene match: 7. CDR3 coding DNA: TGTGCCACCCGACTAGCGGGGTGGGACACCGGGGAGCTGTTTTTT. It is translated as CATRLAGWDTGELFF.

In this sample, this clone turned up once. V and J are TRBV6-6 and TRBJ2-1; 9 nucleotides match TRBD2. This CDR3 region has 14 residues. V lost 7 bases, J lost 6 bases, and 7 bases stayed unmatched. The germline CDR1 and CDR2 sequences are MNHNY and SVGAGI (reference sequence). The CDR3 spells CASNRREGPNEQFF. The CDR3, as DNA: TGTGCCAGCAATCGGCGGGAGGGCCCCAATGAGCAGTTCTTC.

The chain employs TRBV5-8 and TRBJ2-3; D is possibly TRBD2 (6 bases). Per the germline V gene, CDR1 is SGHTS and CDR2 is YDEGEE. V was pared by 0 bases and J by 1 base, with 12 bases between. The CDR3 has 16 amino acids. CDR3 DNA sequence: TGTGCCAGCAGCTTGGCCTTGGCGGGGCGCACAGATACGCAGTATTTT. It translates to CASSLALAGRTDTQYF.

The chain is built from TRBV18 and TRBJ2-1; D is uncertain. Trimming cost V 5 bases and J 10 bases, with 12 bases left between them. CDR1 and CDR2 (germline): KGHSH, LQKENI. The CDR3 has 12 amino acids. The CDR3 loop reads CASSDSAAEQFF. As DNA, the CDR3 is TGTGCCAGCTCAGACTCGGCAGCAGAGCAGTTCTTC.

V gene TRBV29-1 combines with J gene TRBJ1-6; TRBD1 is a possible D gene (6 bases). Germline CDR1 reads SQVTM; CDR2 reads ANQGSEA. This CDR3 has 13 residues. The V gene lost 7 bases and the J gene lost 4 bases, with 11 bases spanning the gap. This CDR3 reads CSGSQGYNSPLHF. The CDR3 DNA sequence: TGCAGCGGCTCGCAGGGGTATAATTCACCCCTCCACTTT.

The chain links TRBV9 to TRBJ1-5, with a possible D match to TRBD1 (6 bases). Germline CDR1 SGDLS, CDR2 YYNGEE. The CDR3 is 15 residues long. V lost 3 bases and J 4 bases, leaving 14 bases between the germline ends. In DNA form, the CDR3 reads TGTGCCAGCAGCGCAGGGGCTTCGGGAAATCAGCCCCAGCATTTT. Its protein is CASSAGASGNQPQHF.

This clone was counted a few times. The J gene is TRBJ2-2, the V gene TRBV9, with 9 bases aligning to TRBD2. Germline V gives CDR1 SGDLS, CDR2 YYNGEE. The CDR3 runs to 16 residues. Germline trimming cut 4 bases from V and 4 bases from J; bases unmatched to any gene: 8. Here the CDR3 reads CASSLTNSGSTGELFF. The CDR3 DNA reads TGTGCCAGCAGCTTAACCAATAGCGGGAGCACCGGGGAGCTGTTTTTT. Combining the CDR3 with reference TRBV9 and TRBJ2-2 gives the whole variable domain DSGVTQTPKHLITATGQRVTLRCSPRSGDLSVYWYQQSLDQGLQFLIQYYNGEERAKGNILERFSAQQFPDLHSELNLSSLELGDSALYFCASSLTNSGSTGELFFGEGSRLTVL.

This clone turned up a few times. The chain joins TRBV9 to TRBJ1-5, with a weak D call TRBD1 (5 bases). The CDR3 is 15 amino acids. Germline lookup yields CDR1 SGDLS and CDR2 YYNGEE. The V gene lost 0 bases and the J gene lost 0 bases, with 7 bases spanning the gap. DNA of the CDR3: TGTGCCAGCAGCGTAGTAGGGGTTAGCAATCAGCCCCAGCATTTT. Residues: CASSVVGVSNQPQHF.